These 4 T cell receptor beta chains were sequenced from one sample in a study of regulatory T cells in long-lasting Graves disease. Time point meaning: newly diagnosed GD, antithyroid drugs for less than 3 months. TCR sequences were obtained from RNA taken from PBMCs. Sequencing libraries for TCR beta were prepared with iRepertoire HTBI primers and Arm-PCR of CDR3 regions. TCRdb re-called the multiplex PCR reads through MiXCR, storing one row per CDR3 protein. The data show approximately 470,000 distinct CDR3 sequences, 15% to 20% seen once. In addition, the sample was reused for a study of T cells in Graves' hyperthyroidism and ophthalmopathy.

This sample comprised peripheral blood mononuclear cells (PBMCs), obtained at new diagnosis, from a patient treated with antithyroid drugs. The receptors come from a man aged 35-49 years with Graves disease.

At least ten counts were recorded for this clonotype. The J gene is TRBJ2-5, the V gene TRBV10-3; no firm D call. The CDR3 sequence is 13 residues long. V dropped 2 bases and J dropped 5 bases, with 9 bases sitting between them. Per the germline V gene, CDR1 is ENHRY and CDR2 is SYGVKD. CDR3 sequence: CAISEVIGETQYF. CDR3 DNA sequence: TGTGCCATCAGTGAGGTGATCGGGGAGACCCAGTACTTC.

This clonotype was seen at least ten times. This rearrangement joins TRBV9 to TRBJ1-1; the D is unclear. V lost 3 bases and J 1 base, leaving 4 bases between the germline ends. Germline V gives CDR1 SGDLS, CDR2 YYNGEE. CDR3 length equals 12 residues. CDR3 nucleotide sequence: TGTGCCAGCAGCGGGAGGAACACTGAAGCTTTCTTT. Amino acid sequence: CASSGRNTEAFF.

With regard to this clonotype: This likely came from a read error, as a far larger clone is one base away. V is TRBV2 and J is TRBJ2-5; TRBD2 aligns across 8 bases. The J call could be wrong; TRBJ2-1 is a better fit for the DNA end. Germline CDR1 reads SNHLY; CDR2 reads FYNNEI. There are 14 residues in the CDR3. CDR3 nucleotide sequence: TGTGCCAGCGTGCTAGCGGGTTACTCCTACGAGCAGTTCTTC. Its translation is CASVLAGYSYEQFF.

V usage is TRBV10-2 and J usage is TRBJ2-1; 8 bases are a match to TRBD2. CDR3 length: 13 residues. The V and J ends lost 6 bases and 9 bases, in that order; junction bases with no gene match: 7. Germline V lookup: CDR1 WSHSY, CDR2 SAAADI. In nucleotides, the CDR3 is TGCGCCAGCAGCTTCACAGGGACTAGTGAGCAGTTCTTC. This sequence encodes CASSFTGTSEQFF.